This TCR beta chain was sequenced during a study of CD8+ T cells in alopecia areata. Comment on this clone: The antigen is undetermined.

RNA, once extracted, was reverse transcribed into cDNA for use as the sequencing template. Profiling relied on immunoSEQ multiplex PCR, and the TCRdb table lists in-frame clones only, not all of them. The profile covers about 190,000 clones, with around 56% appearing a single time and roughly 0.71% taken by the ten largest. Study results and caveats: Expanded CD8+ clones among the top 100, as well as scalp clonality, were significantly decreased by tofacitinib. In blood and scalp, many expanded lesional clones persisted during tofacitinib. Clonality in lesional scalp, especially alopecia totalis/universalis, exceeded that of normal scalp.

Treatment in this sample: oral pan-JAK inhibitor, 5-10 mg twice daily. CDR1 and CDR2 (germline): GTSNPN, SVGIG (reference sequence). The CDR3 length is 16 residues. Trimming pared 4 bases from V and 0 bases from J, leaving 16 bases between. This receptor was taken from a human donor with alopecia areata. The rearrangement links TRBV30 to TRBJ1-3; D unresolved. Sequenced material: CD4+ T cells sorted from blood, taken at week 4, from a patient treated with tofacitinib. This CDR3 reads CAWILSGYSSGNTIYF. CDR3 DNA sequence: TGTGCCTGGATTCTTAGTGGGTACTCCTCTGGAAACACCATATATTTT. Combining the CDR3 with reference TRBV30 and TRBJ1-3 gives the whole variable domain SQTIHQWPATLVQPVGSPLSLECTVEGTSNPNLYWYRQAAGRGLQLLFYSVGIGQISSEVPQNLSASRPQDRQFILSSKKLLLSDSGFYLCAWILSGYSSGNTIYFGEGSWLTVV.